This T cell receptor beta chain is drawn from a study of OX40 agonist ivuxolimab in advanced cancers. Across the study: Dose-escalation patients suffered from hepatocellular carcinoma, melanoma, renal cell or head and neck cancer. Notes on the study in general: The average count of expanded clones was higher among CD8+ T cells than among CD4+. Nonresponders included some who also had low normalized T-cell clonal expansion.

At cycle 4 day 1, cycle 7 day 1, and baseline, blood was sampled. The data were produced by immunoSEQ multiplex PCR, yet TCRdb's version contains in-frame clones alone and is incomplete. The table has approximately 17,000 clones, roughly four fifths seen once. This clone has just one count. Its antigen is currently unknown. The CDR3 is made up of 14 amino acids. Germline lookup yields CDR1 SGHRS and CDR2 YFSETQ. With 1 base removed from V and 4 bases from J, the gap between germline ends came to 11 bases. This chain connects TRBV5-1 to TRBJ1-2, with D possibly matching TRBD1 (5 bases). The sequences come from CD4+ or CD8+ T cells sorted from blood, collected in a trial of the OX40 agonist ivuxolimab. This receptor was taken from an adult with an advanced solid tumor such as melanoma, head and neck, liver or kidney cancer. In DNA, the CDR3 is TGCGCCAGCAGCTTGTCAGGGTATAGCTATGGCTACACCTTC. This encodes CASSLSGYSYGYTF.